This record covers a single TCR beta chain. The specificity of this receptor is unknown. No base-level quality is on record; no much larger clone is a single base apart. Genomic DNA served as template for TCR beta VDJ combination and CDR3 sequence profiling. TCR repertoire sequencing was run on an Illumina HiSeq 2000. As for the authors' bioinformatics: Repertoires were assessed using TRBV/TRBJ rearrangement plots, CDR3 size and DJ length profiles, and Simpson's diversity index. The immunodominant clone was defined as the most abundant DNA sequence in deep sequencing data. CDR3 amino acid sequences were checked for sharing across subjects and were also compared against the VDJdb database and published repertoires. In-frame beta chains were kept once TCRdb had trimmed the public reads at Q25 with fastp and called clones with MiXCR. Entries that share a CDR3 protein sequence are merged under the most common genes and DNA. The V and J calls here are based on TCRdb, not the publication. The sample contains 150,000 to 200,000 distinct CDR3 sequences, around half of them found a single time. Jointly, the top ten make up about 1.8% of the sample.

This specimen comes from a study of CD8+CD57+ T cells in acquired aplastic anemia (dated by TCRdb to between 2017 and 2018). Background for the entire study: DNA extracted from sorted CD4+ and CD8+ cells had a mean of around 3 ug, with a range of 0.2 to 27.4 ug. CD8+CD57+ expansion was defined as frequency above the mean frequency observed in healthy subjects.

Deletion took 5 bases off V and 2 bases off J, with a span of 11 bases between the germline ends. CDR1 and CDR2 are drawn from the germline V gene: KGHDR, SFDVKD. Inclusive of the bounding cysteine and phenylalanine, the CDR3 is 15 residues long. Only CDR3 DNA is held: 45 bases, read in frame from base 1. Patients chosen for sequencing had shown expansion of CD8+CD57+ cells by flow cytometry. Severe acquired aplastic anemia was diagnosed in all patients according to International Study of Aplastic Anemia and Agranulocytosis and Camitta criteria. No patient had received any therapy when blood was sampled. In this study, sorted CD4+ and CD8+ T cells from the blood of healthy subjects and of severe aplastic anemia patients had their TCR repertoires deep-sequenced. Patients were enrolled under clinicaltrials.gov protocols 00001620, 01623167, 00001397, 00071045, 00081523 and 00961064 in the USA. Ficoll-Paque density gradient centrifugation was used to isolate peripheral blood mononuclear cells. Before DNA extraction, CD4+ and CD8+ T cells were sorted with FACS or magnetic beads.

Summary of the overall study and its limitations: No significant difference in CD8+ Simpson's diversity was found between patients and healthy controls (P=0.060). About 30 CD8+ CDR3 sequences were found in both patients and controls but appeared to be highly expressed in patients and within the immunodominant clones of the patients.

This receptor was taken from a human donor with aplastic anemia. The receptor chain draws on TRBV24-1 and TRBJ2-2; TRBD2 is a possible D gene, resting on 6 matching bases. Sequenced input: sorted CD4+, CD8+, or CD8+CD57+ T cells (not recorded which) from PBMCs. The DNA sequence is TGTGCCACCAGTGTGCCCGGGAGTAACACCGGGGAGCTGTTTTTT. The translation is CATSVPGSNTGELFF.